The 7 T cell receptor beta chains below come from one sample, sequenced in a study of blood T cell repertoires in COVID-19. Method: immunoSEQ multiplex PCR; TCRdb's copy keeps in-frame clones and lacks some. This table holds roughly 360,000 clones, over 65% found once. The sample consisted of peripheral blood. The receptor set was obtained from a human donor with acute or convalescent COVID-19. The donor label of this sample is uncertain.

The rearrangement links TRBV4-2 to TRBJ2-5; 9 bases line up with TRBD2. From germline, CDR1 is LGHNA and CDR2 YNFKEQ. The CDR3 runs to 16 residues. The V gene end was trimmed by 3 bases and the J gene end by 5 bases; junction bases not matched to a gene: 10. CDR3 sequence reads: CASSQTSAGGRETQYF. The CDR3 region has the DNA TGTGCCAGCAGCCAGACCTCAGCGGGAGGCAGGGAGACCCAGTACTTC.

The rearrangement joins TRBV28 to TRBJ1-5; perhaps TRBD1 as D (6 bases). Germline loops: CDR1 MDHEN, CDR2 SYDVKM. This CDR3 comprises 14 residues. V was pared by 6 bases and J by 6 bases, with 15 bases between. The CDR3 protein is CASRTPQGPQPQHF. The CDR3 nucleotides are TGTGCCAGCAGGACCCCCCAGGGGCCTCAGCCCCAGCATTTT.

The rearrangement uses TRBV5-4 and TRBJ1-2; tentatively, D is TRBD1 (6 bases). The ends were cut back, 5 bases at V and 4 bases at J, with 18 bases in the middle. The CDR3 spans 15 residues. Germline CDR1 reads SGHNT; CDR2 reads YYREEE (reference sequence). The chain's CDR3 is CASSATAGVFYGYTF. CDR3 nucleotides: TGTGCCAGCAGTGCGACCGCAGGGGTCTTCTATGGCTACACCTTC.

As regards this clone: Other DNA sequences from this sample encode an identical CDR3 as well. The V call is TRBV3-1 (or the pseudogene TRBV3-2), the J call TRBJ2-7; 7 bases are shared with TRBD1. The germline gives CDR1 LGHDT, CDR2 YNNKEL (reference sequence). The CDR3 sequence is 14 residues long. The ends lost 1 base at V and 4 bases at J; junction bases unmatched: 4. The CDR3 DNA reads TGTGCCAGCAGCCAAGGGGGACAGAGTTACGAGCAGTACTTC. Amino acid sequence: CASSQGGQSYEQYF.

CDR3 region: CASSLRGAYQPQHF. The CDR3 region has the DNA TGTGCCAGCAGTTTACGGGGGGCCTATCAGCCCCAGCATTTT. The V call is TRBV27, the J call TRBJ1-5; a weak D match, TRBD1 (6 bases). The CDR3 runs 14 residues. Germline loops: CDR1 MNHEY, CDR2 SMNVEV (reference sequence). V was shortened by 2 bases and J by 5 bases, with 10 bases between the two germline ends.

The genes are TRBV28 and TRBJ1-2; D ambiguous. The V gene's germline CDR1 is MDHEN and CDR2 SYDVKM. The length of the CDR3 is 13 residues. V dropped 2 bases and J dropped 3 bases, with 7 bases sitting between them. This chain's CDR3 is CASSLNRDYGYTF. In DNA, the CDR3 is TGTGCCAGCAGTTTAAACCGGGACTATGGCTACACCTTC.

This chain uses TRBV7-8 with TRBJ2-3, with 9 nucleotides matching TRBD2. CDR1 and CDR2 (germline): SGHVS, FQNEAQ. This CDR3 comprises 16 residues. Trimming removed 6 bases from V and 3 bases from J; junction bases left unmatched: 10. CDR3 protein: CASRSAGTSRTDTQYF. DNA for the CDR3: TGTGCCAGCAGAAGCGCCGGGACTAGCAGGACAGATACGCAGTATTTT.